A few counts support the clone carrying this T cell receptor (beta chain). The PCR had 60 Vbeta and 13 Jbeta primers. Some clones are missing from TCRdb's copy, which holds only in-frame ones; the method was immunoSEQ multiplex PCR. Among roughly 190,000 clones listed, more than 75% were seen once. These data belong to a study of cytomegalovirus exposure and HLA in healthy donors. Germline assignment: CDR1 SGHRS and CDR2 YFSETQ. This CDR3 contains 15 residues. Germline trimming cut 5 bases from V and 2 bases from J; bases unmatched to any gene: 8. This sequence originates from a woman between 50 and 59 years old in good health and CMV-seronegative. Sequencing input: PBMCs. The chain employs TRBV5-1 and TRBJ2-3; 7 positions match TRBD1. Here the CDR3 DNA reads TGCGCCAGCAGGAGGGGACAGTTCTCCACAGATACGCAGTATTTT. Residues: CASRRGQFSTDTQYF.